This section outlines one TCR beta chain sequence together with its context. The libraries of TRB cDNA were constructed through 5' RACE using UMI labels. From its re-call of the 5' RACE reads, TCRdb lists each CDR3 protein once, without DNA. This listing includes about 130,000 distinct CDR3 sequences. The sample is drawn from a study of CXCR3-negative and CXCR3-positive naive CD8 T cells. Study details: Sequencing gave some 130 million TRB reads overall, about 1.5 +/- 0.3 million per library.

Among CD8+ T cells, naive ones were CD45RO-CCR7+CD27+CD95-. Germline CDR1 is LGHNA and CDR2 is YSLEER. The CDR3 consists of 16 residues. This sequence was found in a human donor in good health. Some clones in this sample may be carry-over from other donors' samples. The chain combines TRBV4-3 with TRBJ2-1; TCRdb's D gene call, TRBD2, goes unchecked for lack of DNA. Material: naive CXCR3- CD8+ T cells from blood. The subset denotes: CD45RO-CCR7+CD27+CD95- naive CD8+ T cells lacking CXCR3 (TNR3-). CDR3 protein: CASSQVIPGPTNEQFF.